Sequencing of this TCR beta chain was carried out in a study of T-cell memory formation after mild COVID-19 (dated by TCRdb to the early 2020s). In the study overall: TCR sequence clusters from the two donors were found to be largely donor specific. T-cell clones expanding and contracting after mild COVID-19 in a couple of donors were tracked by longitudinal TCRalpha and TCRbeta repertoire sequencing. Two young, previously healthy adult volunteers made up the cohort, one male and one female.

The table lists this clonotype with a few counts. The antigen this receptor binds is unknown. Nothing much larger sits one base from this clone, and base qualities are not available. Ficoll-Paque density gradient centrifugation was the method used to isolate PBMCs. Sequencer: Illumina NovaSeq 6000. TCRalpha and TCRbeta cDNA libraries were built by 5'RACE with constant-segment primers, adding sample barcodes and unique molecular identifiers. RNA was extracted from every sample with Trizol reagent. The libraries were amplified in two PCR steps, and the second step added a second sample barcode and Illumina TruSeq adapters. Sequencing of libraries was performed on an Illumina NovaSeq with 2 x 150 bp paired-end reads. The published analysis was carried out like this. With migec v1.2.7, reads were demultiplexed and then collapsed into UMI-guided consensus sequences. With mixcr v2.1.11, UMI consensuses were aligned to TRA and TRB V and J templates and assembled into clonotypes. A clonotype was counted as expanded or contracted only if both edgeR and NoisET called the change significant, with noise models trained on biological replicates. edgeR calls used a false discovery rate-adjusted p below 0.01 and a log2 fold-change threshold of 1. As an exploratory analysis of dynamics, max-normalized trajectories of the 1000 most abundant clonotypes were examined with PCA combined with hierarchical clustering. Each responding clone was given a CD4 or CD8 phenotype based on the CD4+ and CD8+ repertoires, which had been sequenced separately. TCRdb ran its own pipeline on the public reads, namely fastp trimming at Q25 and MiXCR clone calling, and kept in-frame beta chains. When rows share a CDR3 protein, they turn into one entry using the most common DNA and genes. The V and J calls and clone size are TCRdb's, not the authors'. The sample table shows around 420,000 distinct CDR3 sequences, and roughly 24% are seen once. Jointly, the top ten make up roughly 8.7% of the sample.

Study-wide findings and limitations: Contracting CD4+ clones turned up mainly in the CM and EM memory subsets, whereas EMRA was where CD8+ clones were enriched. The second-wave clones that peaked on day 37 were not confirmed to be SARS-CoV-2 specific. Clones contracting from day 15 to 85 had balanced CD4/CD8 phenotypes, while a second wave expanding from day 15 to 37 was biased towards CD4+. Only two mild cases were covered in the study, and larger cohorts including severe cases with pre-infection samples were considered necessary. Some responding clones were detected in pre-infection memory, which suggested that pre-existing cross-reactive memory T cells had joined the SARS-CoV-2 response.

Sequencing used PBMCs or a T cell subset sorted from them (not recorded which). This TCR was sampled from an adult woman who had mild COVID-19 (a few samples of this study predate the infection). The sample titles of this study are shuffled in the database, so cell type and time point are left out; the donor was told from shared clones.

The CDR3 protein sequence reads: CSVDGLNTGELFF. The DNA reads as follows: TGCAGCGTGGACGGATTAAACACCGGGGAGCTGTTTTTT. The chain employs TRBV29-1 and TRBJ2-2; confidence is insufficient to name the D gene. In the germline V gene, CDR1 corresponds to SQVTM and CDR2 to ANQGSEA. Including cysteine and phenylalanine, the CDR3 has 13 amino acids. The read is trimmed to its CDR3 DNA, 39 bases read in frame from base 1. Deletion took 6 bases off V and 2 bases off J, with a span of 10 bases between the germline ends.